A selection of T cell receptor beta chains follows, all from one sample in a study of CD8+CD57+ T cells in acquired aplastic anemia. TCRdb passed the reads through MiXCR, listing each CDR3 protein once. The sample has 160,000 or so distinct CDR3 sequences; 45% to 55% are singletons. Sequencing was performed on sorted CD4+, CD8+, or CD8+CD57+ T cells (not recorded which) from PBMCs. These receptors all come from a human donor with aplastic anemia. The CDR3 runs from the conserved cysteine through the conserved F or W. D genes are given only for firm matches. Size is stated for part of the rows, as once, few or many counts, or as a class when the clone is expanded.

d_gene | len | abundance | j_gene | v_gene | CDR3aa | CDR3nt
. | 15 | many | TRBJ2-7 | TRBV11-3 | CASSPDRGAVYEQYF | TGTGCCAGCAGCCCAGATCGGGGGGCGGTCTACGAGCAGTACTTC
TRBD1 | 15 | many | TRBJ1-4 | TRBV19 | CASSLQGTTNEKLFF | TGTGCCAGTAGTTTACAGGGGACAACTAATGAAAAACTGTTTTTT
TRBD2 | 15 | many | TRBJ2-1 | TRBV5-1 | CASSWTWTSEAEQFF | TGCGCCAGCAGCTGGACATGGACTAGCGAGGCTGAGCAGTTCTTC
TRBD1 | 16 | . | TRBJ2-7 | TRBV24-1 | CATSDPGTGPPYEQYF | TGTGCCACCAGTGACCCCGGGACAGGACCTCCCTACGAGCAGTACTTC
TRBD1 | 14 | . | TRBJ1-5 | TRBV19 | CASYGTGELGPQHF | TGTGCCAGTTACGGGACAGGGGAACTAGGGCCCCAGCATTTT
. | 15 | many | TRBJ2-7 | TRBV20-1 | CSASLWRDESYEQYF | TGCAGTGCTAGTCTCTGGCGGGACGAATCCTACGAGCAGTACTTC
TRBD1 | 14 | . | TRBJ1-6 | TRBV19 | CASPGRDSNSPLHF | TGTGCCAGTCCCGGGCGGGACAGTAATTCACCCCTCCACTTT
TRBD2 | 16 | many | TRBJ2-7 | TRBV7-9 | CASSPRLAGDLYEQYF | TGTGCCAGCAGCCCACGACTAGCGGGAGATCTCTACGAGCAGTACTTC
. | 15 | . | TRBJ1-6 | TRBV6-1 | CASRPKGWYNSPLHF | TGTGCCAGCAGACCCAAGGGGTGGTATAATTCACCCCTCCACTTT
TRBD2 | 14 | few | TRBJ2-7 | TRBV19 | CASSTSGRVGEQYF | TGTGCCAGTTCGACTAGCGGGAGGGTCGGCGAGCAGTACTTC
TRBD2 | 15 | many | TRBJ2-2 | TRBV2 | CASSSGSVTWGELFF | TGTGCCAGCTCTAGCGGGAGTGTCACCTGGGGGGAGCTGTTTTTT
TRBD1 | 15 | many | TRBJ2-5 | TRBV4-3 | CASSQGQGGGETQYF | TGCGCCAGCAGCCAAGGACAGGGGGGGGGAGAGACCCAGTACTTC
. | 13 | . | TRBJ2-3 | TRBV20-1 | CSAPIWGTDTQYF | TGCAGTGCTCCGATATGGGGCACAGATACGCAGTATTTT
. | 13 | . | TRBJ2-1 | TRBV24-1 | CATSRLAYNEQFF | TGTGCCACCAGTAGGCTAGCCTACAATGAGCAGTTCTTC
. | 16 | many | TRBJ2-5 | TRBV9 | CASSVGSSEGRETQYF | TGTGCCAGCAGCGTAGGGTCTAGCGAGGGGAGGGAGACCCAGTACTTC
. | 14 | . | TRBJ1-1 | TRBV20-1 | CSARDLRGGTEAFF | TGCAGTGCTAGAGATCTCAGAGGGGGCACTGAAGCTTTCTTT
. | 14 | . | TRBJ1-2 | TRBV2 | CASSVQGIGYGYTF | TGTGCCAGCAGTGTTCAGGGGATCGGCTATGGCTACACCTTC
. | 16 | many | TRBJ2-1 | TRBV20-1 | CSAGIAGPSSYNEQFF | TGCAGTGCCGGTATCGCAGGGCCCAGCTCCTACAATGAGCAGTTCTTC
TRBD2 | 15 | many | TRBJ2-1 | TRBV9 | CASSVGGRRNDEQFF | TGTGCCAGCAGCGTGGGCGGGAGGAGGAACGATGAGCAGTTCTTC
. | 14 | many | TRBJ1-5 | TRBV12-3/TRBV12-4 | CASSFGPSNQPQHF | TGTGCCAGCAGTTTCGGCCCTAGCAATCAGCCCCAGCATTTT
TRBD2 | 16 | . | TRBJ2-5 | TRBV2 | CASVGLAGGPGETQYF | TGTGCCAGTGTGGGACTAGCGGGGGGGCCGGGAGAGACCCAGTACTTC
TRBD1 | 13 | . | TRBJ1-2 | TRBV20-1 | CSALRAGGYGYTF | TGCAGTGCTCTACGGGCAGGGGGGTATGGCTACACCTTC
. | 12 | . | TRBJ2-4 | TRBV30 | CAWGQTKNIQYF | TGTGCCTGGGGACAGACAAAAAACATTCAGTACTTC
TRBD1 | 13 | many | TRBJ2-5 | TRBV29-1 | CSVEGTGQETQYF | TGCAGCGTTGAGGGGACAGGCCAAGAGACCCAGTACTTC
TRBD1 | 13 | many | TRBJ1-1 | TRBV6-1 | CASSLGTVGEAFF | TGTGCCAGCAGCCTCGGGACAGTCGGTGAAGCTTTCTTT
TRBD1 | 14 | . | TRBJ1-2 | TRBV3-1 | CASSPTGVSYGYTF | TGTGCCAGCAGCCCGACAGGGGTTTCCTATGGCTACACCTTC
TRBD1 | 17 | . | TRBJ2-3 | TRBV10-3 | CAISDLNRGHVTDAQYF | TGTGCCATCAGTGATTTGAACAGGGGGCACGTGACAGATGCGCAGTATTTT
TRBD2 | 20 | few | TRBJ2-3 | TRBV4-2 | CASSLNLLPGLAGGTDTQYF | TGTGCCAGCAGCCTGAACCTCTTACCGGGACTAGCGGGAGGAACAGATACGCAGTATTTT
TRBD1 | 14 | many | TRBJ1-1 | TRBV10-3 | CAISPDRGNTEAFF | TGTGCCATCAGCCCTGACAGGGGGAACACTGAAGCTTTCTTT